Listed below are T cell receptor beta chains from one sample, sequenced in a study of T cell responses to AZD1222 COVID-19 vaccine. The table came from immunoSEQ multiplex PCR; TCRdb's copy has only in-frame clones and leaves some out. The profile shows 30,000 to 35,000 clones, just over 90% of them singletons. Source: peripheral blood, taken on day 0 of AZD1222 vaccination. The receptors originated from an adult in good health. CDR3s include the opening cysteine and the closing phenylalanine or tryptophan. The D gene is left open where the match is weak. Clone size is not always given. Where it is, it says once, few, many or a class for expanded clones.

15	TRBV11-2	TRBJ1-2	-	-	CASSLGTGSLYGYTF	TGTGCCAGCAGCTTAGGAACAGGAAGCCTATATGGCTACACCTTC
13	TRBV6-1	TRBJ1-2	-	TRBD1	CASSETGARGYTF	TGTGCCAGCAGTGAAACAGGGGCTCGGGGCTACACCTTC
14	TRBV27	TRBJ1-1	-	-	CASSFAGPNTEAFF	TGTGCCAGCAGTTTTGCCGGGCCGAACACTGAAGCTTTCTTT
14	TRBV29-1	TRBJ1-5	-	-	CSARLGTGNQPQHF	TGCAGCGCAAGACTAGGGACCGGCAATCAGCCCCAGCATTTT
15	TRBV2	TRBJ1-4	-	-	CASSPRTATNEKLFF	TGTGCCAGCAGTCCCCGGACGGCAACTAATGAAAAACTGTTTTTT
14	TRBV18	TRBJ1-5	-	-	CASSRDTSVQPQHF	TGTGCCAGCTCGCGGGACACCTCCGTTCAGCCCCAGCATTTT
13	TRBV30	TRBJ1-5	once	-	CAWSETFNQPQHF	TGTGCCTGGAGTGAGACATTTAATCAGCCCCAGCATTTT
13	TRBV12-3/TRBV12-4	TRBJ2-2	-	-	CASSSHNTGELFF	TGTGCCAGCAGTTCACACAACACCGGGGAGCTGTTTTTT
16	TRBV3-1/TRBV3-2	TRBJ2-7	few	-	CASSQGPGLWSYEQYF	TGTGCCAGCAGCCAAGGACCGGGACTTTGGTCCTACGAGCAGTACTTC
13	TRBV3-1/TRBV3-2	TRBJ2-5	-	-	CASSQRLEETQYF	TGTGCCAGCAGCCAACGCCTAGAAGAGACCCAGTACTTC
14	TRBV9	TRBJ2-3	-	-	CASGGGTITDTQYF	TGTGCCAGCGGAGGGGGGACCATCACAGATACGCAGTATTTT
17	TRBV3-1/TRBV3-2	TRBJ1-1	-	-	CASSQVRLGTANTEAFF	TGTGCCAGCAGCCAAGTCCGCCTTGGGACGGCGAACACTGAAGCTTTCTTT
16	TRBV9	TRBJ2-7	once	-	CASSVGSASPWFEQYF	TGTGCCAGCAGCGTAGGCTCAGCCTCGCCATGGTTCGAGCAGTACTTC
14	TRBV11-2	TRBJ1-1	-	-	CASRVSGGNTEAFF	TGTGCCAGCAGGGTGTCAGGAGGGAACACTGAAGCTTTCTTT
15	TRBV6-5	TRBJ1-1	-	TRBD1	CASSYSGGRRTEAFF	TGTGCCAGCAGTTACTCAGGGGGCCGGCGCACTGAAGCTTTCTTT
13	TRBV7-2	TRBJ1-5	once	TRBD1	CASSKGGGQPQHF	TGTGCCAGCAGCAAAGGGGGCGGTCAGCCCCAGCATTTT
16	TRBV19	TRBJ2-7	-	TRBD1	CASSIDHGQGLGFSEF	TGTGCCAGTAGTATAGATCACGGACAGGGCCTGGGCTTTTCGGAATTC
16	TRBV18	TRBJ1-5	-	-	CASSPSASGGNQPQHF	TGTGCCAGCTCACCCTCGGCGTCGGGAGGCAATCAGCCCCAGCATTTT
15	TRBV19	TRBJ1-1	-	-	CASSLTTGGLTEAFF	TGTGCCAGTAGCTTAACGACAGGAGGGTTGACTGAAGCTTTCTTT
15	TRBV5-1	TRBJ2-5	-	-	CASSWAQGSQETQYF	TGCGCCAGCAGCTGGGCCCAGGGGTCCCAAGAGACCCAGTACTTC
14	TRBV5-4	TRBJ1-1	-	-	CASSPPGGNTEAFF	TGTGCCAGCAGCCCCCCTGGCGGGAACACTGAAGCTTTCTTT
13	TRBV12-3/TRBV12-4	TRBJ2-1	once	-	CASTALVHNEQFF	TGTGCCAGCACCGCTTTGGTCCACAATGAGCAGTTCTTC
15	TRBV6-2/TRBV6-3	TRBJ2-5	-	-	CASSLELGAQETQYF	TGTGCCAGCAGTTTGGAGCTCGGGGCCCAAGAGACCCAGTACTTC
15	TRBV19	TRBJ2-3	-	TRBD2	CASRSRGGAADTQYF	TGTGCCAGTAGAAGTCGCGGGGGGGCTGCAGATACGCAGTATTTT
12	TRBV19	TRBJ1-1	-	-	CASSPQGTEAFF	TGTGCCAGTAGTCCACAGGGCACTGAAGCTTTCTTT
14	TRBV7-9	TRBJ1-5	-	-	CASSLGSFNQPQHF	TGTGCCAGCAGTTTGGGGTCGTTTAATCAGCCCCAGCATTTT
16	TRBV7-8	TRBJ1-4	-	-	CASSLHPSATNEKLFF	TGTGCCAGCAGCTTACACCCGAGTGCAACTAATGAAAAACTGTTTTTT
15	TRBV5-1	TRBJ2-2	-	-	CASSFKGLDPGELFF	TGCGCCAGCAGTTTTAAGGGGCTGGATCCCGGGGAGCTGTTTTTT
14	TRBV6-5	TRBJ1-5	-	-	CASRLRALGQPQHF	TGTGCCAGTCGCCTTCGAGCCCTCGGTCAGCCCCAGCATTTT
15	TRBV15	TRBJ2-1	once	-	CATSRDVGGYNEQFF	TGTGCCACCAGCAGAGATGTTGGCGGGTACAATGAGCAGTTCTTC
20	TRBV7-6	TRBJ2-2	-	TRBD2	CASSLVGLAGRRRGTGELFF	TGTGCCAGCAGCTTAGTAGGACTAGCGGGTCGTAGAAGGGGCACCGGGGAGCTGTTTTTT
15	TRBV6-2/TRBV6-3	TRBJ1-2	once	-	CASSQQNRRLGGYTF	TGTGCCAGCAGTCAACAAAACAGGCGCCTGGGAGGCTACACCTTC
13	TRBV19	TRBJ1-1	-	TRBD1	CASGQGPNTEAFF	TGTGCCAGTGGACAGGGCCCTAACACTGAAGCTTTCTTT
14	TRBV24-1	TRBJ1-6	-	-	CATSDPGINSPLHF	TGTGCCACCAGTGATCCAGGAATTAATTCACCCCTCCACTTT
13	TRBV18	TRBJ1-5	-	-	CASSPMSNQPQHF	TGTGCCAGCTCGCCAATGAGCAATCAGCCCCAGCATTTT
11	TRBV20-1	TRBJ1-2	-	-	CSARVLNGYTF	TGCAGTGCTAGAGTCCTAAATGGCTACACCTTC